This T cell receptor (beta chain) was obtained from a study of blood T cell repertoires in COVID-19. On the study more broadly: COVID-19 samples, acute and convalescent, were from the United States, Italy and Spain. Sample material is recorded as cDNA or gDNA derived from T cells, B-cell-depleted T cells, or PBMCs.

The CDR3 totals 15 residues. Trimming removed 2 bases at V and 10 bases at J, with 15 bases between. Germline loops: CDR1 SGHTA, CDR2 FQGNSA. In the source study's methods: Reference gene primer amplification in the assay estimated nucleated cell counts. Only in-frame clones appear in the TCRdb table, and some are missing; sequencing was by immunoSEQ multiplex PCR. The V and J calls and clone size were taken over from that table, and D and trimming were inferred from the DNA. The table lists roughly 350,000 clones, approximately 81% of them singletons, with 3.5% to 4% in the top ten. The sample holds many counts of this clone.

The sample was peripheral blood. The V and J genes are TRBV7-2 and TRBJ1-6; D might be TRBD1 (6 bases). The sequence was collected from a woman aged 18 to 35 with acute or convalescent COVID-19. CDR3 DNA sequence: TGTGCCAGCAGCTTAATACAGGGTCTCAGGTCACCCCTCCACTTT. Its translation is CASSLIQGLRSPLHF.